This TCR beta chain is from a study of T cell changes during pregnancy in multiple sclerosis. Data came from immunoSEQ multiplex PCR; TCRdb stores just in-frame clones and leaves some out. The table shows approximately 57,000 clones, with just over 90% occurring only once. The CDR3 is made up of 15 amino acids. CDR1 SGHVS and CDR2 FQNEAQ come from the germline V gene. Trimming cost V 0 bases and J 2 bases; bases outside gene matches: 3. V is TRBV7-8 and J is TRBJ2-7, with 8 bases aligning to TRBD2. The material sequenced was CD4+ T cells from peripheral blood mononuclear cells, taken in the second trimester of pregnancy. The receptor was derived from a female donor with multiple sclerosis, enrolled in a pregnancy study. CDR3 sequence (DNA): TGTGCCAGCAGCTTAGCCGGACTAGCCACCTACGAGCAGTACTTC. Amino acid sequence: CASSLAGLATYEQYF.